This passage covers 28 T cell receptor beta chains from one sample sequenced in a study of response to subunit inactivated influenza vaccine. MiXCR, run by TCRdb on the RT-PCR reads, gives a single entry per CDR3 protein. The sample lists around 500,000 distinct CDR3 sequences, about 10% seen once, with 12% in the top ten. The sequencing here drew on PBMCs from blood, taken roughly 46 days after vaccination. The receptors stem from a man aged 50 to 60 who received an inactivated influenza vaccine.

The chain recombines TRBV10-3 with TRBJ1-5; D gene uncertain. CDR3 length equals 14 residues. Per the germline V gene, CDR1 is ENHRY and CDR2 is SYGVKD. V shed 6 bases and J shed 9 bases, with 18 bases lying between them. CDR3 coding DNA: TGTGCCATCAGCGAAATGGGGAGAGAGGGGCCCCAGCATTTT. Protein product: CAISEMGREGPQHF.

The chain recombines TRBV3-1 with TRBJ2-1; 13 bases agree with TRBD2. This CDR3 is built from 13 residues. V was clipped by 5 bases and J by 9 bases; unmatched bases: 1. Germline values: CDR1 LGHDT, CDR2 YNNKEL (reference sequence). For the CDR3, the DNA is TGTGCCAGCAGCGGACTAGCGGGAGTTGAGCAGTTCTTC. This translates into CASSGLAGVEQFF.

This clonotype was seen a few times. One end of the junction varies from germline; a read error may be responsible. The V gene is TRBV29-1, the J gene TRBJ2-3, with TRBD2 as a possible D gene (6 bases). Per germline, CDR1 SQVTM and CDR2 ANQGSEA. The CDR3 covers 13 residues. CDR3 loop: CSVGGTSKDTQYF. CDR3 nucleotides: TGCAGCGTTGGGGGAACTAGCAAAGATACGCAGTATTTT.

The rearrangement uses TRBV20-1 and TRBJ2-7; 7 bases agree with TRBD2. Per the germline V gene, CDR1 is DFQATT and CDR2 is SNEGSKA (reference sequence). The CDR3 runs 15 residues. The ends lost 1 base at V and 4 bases at J; junction bases unmatched: 10. The CDR3 sequence: CSARAGGRRVYEQYF. CDR3 nucleotide sequence: TGCAGTGCTAGAGCGGGGGGACGGCGAGTTTACGAGCAGTACTTC.

The V call is TRBV7-9, the J call TRBJ1-1, with a weak D call TRBD1 (5 bases). Trimming took 4 bases from V and 4 from J, leaving 16 bases between them. The length of the CDR3 is 15 residues. The germline V gene has CDR1 SEHNR and CDR2 FQNEAQ (reference sequence). The CDR3 loop reads CASSSHGTGGTEAFF. The CDR3 DNA is TGTGCCAGCAGCTCCCACGGGACCGGGGGCACTGAAGCTTTCTTT.

This clonotype has a handful of counts. The gene calls are TRBV7-9 and TRBJ2-1; D remains unclear. CDR1 SEHNR and CDR2 FQNEAQ come from the germline V gene (reference sequence). This CDR3 comprises 12 residues. V was pared by 3 bases and J by 10 bases, with 10 bases between. The CDR3 coding sequence is TGTGCCAGCAGCTTTGACGGAGCCGAGCAGTTCTTC. Translating it yields CASSFDGAEQFF.

The V call is TRBV27, the J call TRBJ2-7; D call uncertain. The CDR3 runs to 13 residues. Trimming removed 6 bases at V and 1 base at J, with 10 bases between. Looked up from germline, CDR1 is MNHEY and CDR2 is SMNVEV (reference sequence). The DNA for the CDR3 is TGTGCCAGCAGAGCAGCACCATCCTACGAGCAGTACTTC. Amino acid sequence: CASRAAPSYEQYF.

This chain links TRBV20-1 with TRBJ2-5, with TRBD2 matching over 14 bases. V was pared by 7 bases and J by 4 bases, with 8 bases of the junction left unmatched. The CDR3 extends over 15 amino acids. The germline gives CDR1 DFQATT, CDR2 SNEGSKA (reference sequence). In nucleotides, the CDR3 is TGCAGTGTTCCCGCCGGGACTAGCGGGAGAGAGACCCAGTACTTC. This sequence encodes CSVPAGTSGRETQYF.

The V and J genes are TRBV3-1 and TRBJ2-2, with a tentative D call TRBD1 (5 bases). The V and J ends lost 4 bases and 4 bases respectively, with 19 bases between them. Germline loops: CDR1 LGHDT, CDR2 YNNKEL (reference sequence). CDR3 length: 17 residues. In DNA, the CDR3 is TGTGCCAGCAGCCCTAGGATCAAGGGTAGGGGCACCGGGGAGCTGTTTTTT. Amino acid sequence: CASSPRIKGRGTGELFF.

The sample holds many counts of this clonotype. The V and J genes are TRBV20-1 and TRBJ1-1; D is uncertain. The V gene lost 2 bases and the J gene lost 1 base, with 5 bases spanning the gap. The CDR3 is made up of 12 amino acids. Germline CDR1 is DFQATT and CDR2 is SNEGSKA (reference sequence). CDR3 in amino acids: CSARPENTEAFF. The CDR3 DNA reads as TGCAGTGCTAGACCGGAGAACACTGAAGCTTTCTTT.

This clonotype was seen more than once but under ten times. The J gene is TRBJ2-3, the V gene TRBV20-1, with 10 bases that match TRBD2. This CDR3 has 16 residues. Germline CDR1 reads DFQATT; CDR2 reads SNEGSKA (reference sequence). Trimming cost V 6 bases and J 5 bases; bases outside gene matches: 14. Here the CDR3 reads CSAPGWASGRGDTQYF. The CDR3 DNA reads TGCAGTGCCCCCGGTTGGGCTAGCGGGAGAGGAGATACGCAGTATTTT.

The chain uses TRBV4-1 and TRBJ2-1; D remains unclear. This CDR3 comprises 19 residues. V dropped 2 bases and J dropped 4 bases, with 24 bases sitting between them. Germline CDR1 and CDR2: MGHRA and YSYEKL. Written as DNA, the CDR3 is TGCGCCAGCAGCCAAAAGTTTCTCAATCTGGGGAAGGTTTACAATGAGCAGTTCTTC. Amino acid sequence: CASSQKFLNLGKVYNEQFF.

This clonotype was observed once. The chain employs TRBV3-1 and TRBJ2-2, with 7 positions matching TRBD1. CDR3 length: 13 amino acids. Germline V lookup: CDR1 LGHDT, CDR2 YNNKEL (reference sequence). V lost 10 bases and J lost 5; bases outside the gene matches: 7. CDR3 sequence: CATQRGRTGELFF. DNA of the CDR3: TGTGCCACCCAGAGGGGGCGGACCGGGGAGCTGTTTTTT.

The table lists this clonotype with many counts. The chain combines TRBV4-3 with TRBJ2-1, with TRBD1 matching 7 bases. J gave up 7 bases and V 4 bases, and 13 bases lay outside the gene matches. Germline V lookup: CDR1 LGHNA, CDR2 YSLEER. The CDR3 is 16 amino acids. Written as DNA, the CDR3 is TGCGCCAGCAGCCCCACGAACAGGGGAAGGGTGAATGAGCAGTTCTTC. Its protein is CASSPTNRGRVNEQFF.

The table lists this clonotype with a few counts. The chain employs TRBV29-1 and TRBJ1-1; no clear D. The CDR3 runs to 11 residues. V lost 6 bases to trimming and J lost 1 base, with 6 bases between them. Germline lookup yields CDR1 SQVTM and CDR2 ANQGSEA. The CDR3 DNA is TGCAGCGTGGATAAGAACACTGAAGCTTTCTTT. Translated: CSVDKNTEAFF.

This clonotype was seen repeatedly, ten times or more. This chain uses TRBV20-1 with TRBJ2-2; TRBD2 aligns across 8 bases. The J segment lost 6 bases and the V segment lost 3 bases, leaving 6 bases of the junction unmatched. CDR3 length equals 14 residues. Germline assignment: CDR1 DFQATT and CDR2 SNEGSKA (reference sequence). CDR3 nucleotide sequence: TGCAGTGCTAGCCCCGGGAGGGCGGCCGGGGAGCTGTTTTTT. Protein product: CSASPGRAAGELFF.

There are many counts of this clonotype. The V gene is TRBV7-2, the J gene TRBJ2-7; no reliable D call. V lost 5 bases, J lost 0 bases, and 11 bases lay in between. CDR3 length equals 14 residues. Germline V lookup: CDR1 SGHTA, CDR2 FQGNSA. CDR3 sequence (DNA): TGTGCCAGCAGCGCACCATTAAGCTCCTACGAGCAGTACTTC. Residues: CASSAPLSSYEQYF.

CDR3 region: CASRSRVNEQFF. Written as DNA, the CDR3 is TGTGCCAGCAGGAGCAGGGTGAATGAGCAGTTCTTC. V and J are TRBV7-9 and TRBJ2-1; TRBD1 is a possible D gene (5 bases). The CDR3 runs 12 residues. Trimming removed 6 bases at V and 7 bases at J, with 10 bases between. Germline V gene sequence: CDR1 SEHNR, CDR2 FQNEAQ (reference sequence).

The chain couples TRBV7-9 to TRBJ2-7; TRBD1 aligns across 7 bases. V shed 1 base, J shed 5 bases, and the junction held 5 bases outside the gene matches. Germline loops: CDR1 SEHNR, CDR2 FQNEAQ (reference sequence). CDR3 length: 14 amino acids. The CDR3: CASSLEQGLDEQYF. CDR3 sequence (DNA): TGTGCCAGCAGCTTAGAACAGGGGTTGGACGAGCAGTACTTC.

This clonotype has more than one count but fewer than ten. The rearrangement joins TRBV12-3 or TRBV12-4 to TRBJ2-3; a possible D gene is TRBD1 (6 bases). V gave up 3 bases and J gave up 6 bases, with 13 bases separating them. This CDR3 comprises 14 residues. CDR3 in amino acids: CASSFRDIADTQYF. The CDR3 nucleotides are TGTGCCAGCAGTTTCCGGGACATCGCTGATACGCAGTATTTT.

Only a few counts were recorded for this clonotype. The rearrangement uses TRBV3-1 and TRBJ2-7; D may be TRBD1 or TRBD2 (5 bases each). V dropped 4 bases and J dropped 3 bases, with 16 bases sitting between them. The CDR3 totals 15 residues. CDR1 and CDR2 from the germline V gene are LGHDT and YNNKEL (reference sequence). CDR3 amino acids: CASSLNPGTVYEQYF. In nucleotides, the CDR3 is TGTGCCAGCAGCCTGAATCCCGGGACGGTCTACGAGCAGTACTTC.

This clonotype was picked up a small number of times. The gene calls are TRBV20-1 and TRBJ2-3, with D perhaps matching TRBD2 (5 bases). The germline V gene has CDR1 DFQATT and CDR2 SNEGSKA (reference sequence). The CDR3 extends over 13 amino acids. Between the trimmed V and J ends, which lost 0 bases and 2 bases, there was a span of 6 bases. The CDR3 sequence: CSARERDTDTQYF. Here the CDR3 DNA reads TGCAGTGCTAGAGAGAGGGACACAGATACGCAGTATTTT.

The chain uses TRBV5-1 and TRBJ1-6, with D perhaps TRBD1 (5 bases). This CDR3 has 15 amino acids. Trimming removed 0 bases from V and 9 bases from J, with 13 bases in between. Per the germline V gene, CDR1 is SGHRS and CDR2 is YFSETQ. CDR3 residues: CASSLVGRESSPLHF. For the CDR3, the DNA is TGCGCCAGCAGCTTGGTAGGCAGGGAGAGTTCACCCCTCCACTTT.

This clonotype was seen only a few times. V is TRBV7-2 and J is TRBJ2-7, with D perhaps matching TRBD1 (5 bases). V shed 4 bases and J shed 5 bases, with 15 bases lying between them. From germline, CDR1 is SGHTA and CDR2 FQGNSA. This CDR3 contains 14 residues. The CDR3 spells CASSWRQGRDEQYF. DNA of the CDR3: TGTGCCAGCAGCTGGCGGCAGGGTAGGGACGAGCAGTACTTC.

This clonotype was seen only a few times. The chain couples TRBV5-1 to TRBJ1-1, with D uncertain. The V end was cut by 7 bases, the J end by 0 bases, with 13 bases between. The CDR3 totals 14 residues. Germline CDR1 reads SGHRS; CDR2 reads YFSETQ. This CDR3 is CASGKGSLNTEAFF. CDR3 in DNA: TGCGCCAGCGGAAAAGGGAGTCTGAACACTGAAGCTTTCTTT.

The chain is built from TRBV7-8 and TRBJ2-7; D might be TRBD2 (5 bases). The V gene's germline CDR1 is SGHVS and CDR2 FQNEAQ. V lost 5 bases, J lost 0 bases, and 8 bases lay in between. CDR3 length: 13 residues. CDR3 loop: CASSPSYSYEQYF. CDR3 nucleotide sequence: TGTGCCAGCAGCCCTAGCTACTCCTACGAGCAGTACTTC.

DNA for the CDR3: TGCGCCAGCAGCCAAGAGTACCTGGGCAATCAGCCCCAGCATTTT. Translation: CASSQEYLGNQPQHF. This rearrangement joins TRBV4-3 to TRBJ1-5; D call uncertain. Germline CDR1 is LGHNA and CDR2 is YSLEER. CDR3 length: 15 amino acids. V dropped 0 bases and J dropped 2 bases, with 8 bases sitting between them.

This clonotype was picked up a small number of times. CDR3 loop: CASSPKGTSHYNSPLHF. Here the CDR3 DNA reads TGTGCCAGCAGTCCCAAGGGGACAAGCCACTATAATTCACCCCTCCACTTT. The chain combines TRBV12-3 or TRBV12-4 with TRBJ1-6; TRBD1 is a possible D gene (6 bases). CDR3 length: 17 residues. V lost 5 bases, J lost 3 bases, and 17 bases lay in between.